This passage covers 11 T cell receptor beta chains from one sample sequenced in a study of Ad26.COV2.S vaccination and SARS-CoV-2 variants. Treatment reported: roughly 18 received Ad26.COV2.S at low or high dose, single or two shots; about 5 received placebo; per-sample allocation not given. Sampling happened 63 days after the first vaccine or placebo injection. Only in-frame clones appear in the TCRdb table, and some are missing; sequencing was by immunoSEQ multiplex PCR. The table lists some 270,000 clones, around 85% of them singletons. Source: peripheral blood, taken in a trial of Ad26.COV2.S vaccine versus placebo. These receptors came from a person aged 18 to 59 who received the Ad26.COV2.S COVID-19 vaccine or a placebo.

The CDR3 bases are TGTGCCATCAGTGGTCCGCAACAGGGGGCCAGGGGCTACACCTTC. Its protein is CAISGPQQGARGYTF. This chain connects TRBV10-3 to TRBJ1-2, with 9 bases that match TRBD1. V lost 4 bases to trimming and J lost 8 bases; unmatched junction nucleotides: 11. The CDR3 loop spans 15 amino acids. Germline V lookup: CDR1 ENHRY, CDR2 SYGVKD.

V gene TRBV18 combines with J gene TRBJ2-7; TRBD1 agrees at 8 bases. This CDR3 contains 16 residues. The germline V gene encodes CDR1 KGHSH and CDR2 LQKENI. The V segment lost 3 bases and the J segment 4 bases; nucleotides outside the gene matches: 11. DNA for the CDR3: TGTGCCAGCTCACCCTCTGGGACAGGTGGGTGGTACGAGCAGTACTTC. Protein: CASSPSGTGGWYEQYF.

The gene calls are TRBV7-9 and TRBJ1-1; D unclear. This CDR3 has 12 amino acids. The V end lost 1 base, the J end lost 3 bases, and 3 bases lay between the germline ends. Germline values: CDR1 SEHNR, CDR2 FQNEAQ (reference sequence). CDR3 residues: CASSLVHTEAFF. CDR3 in DNA: TGTGCCAGCAGCTTAGTCCACACTGAAGCTTTCTTT. The full variable domain, rest sourced from reference TRBV7-9 and TRBJ1-1, is DTGVSQNPRHKITKRGQNVTFRCDPISEHNRLYWYRQTLGQGPEFLTYFQNEAQLEKSRLLSDRFSAERPKGSFSTLEIQRTEQGDSAMYLCASSLVHTEAFFGQGTRLTVV.

Only one count was recorded for this clone. The chain employs TRBV6-5 and TRBJ1-1, with a weak D call TRBD1 (5 bases). CDR1 is MNHEY and CDR2 is SVGAGI in the germline V gene. V gave up 4 bases and J gave up 1 base, with 13 bases separating them. There are 15 residues in the CDR3. The CDR3 here is CASSSPGDANTEAFF. Here the CDR3 DNA reads TGTGCCAGCAGTTCCCCGGGGGATGCGAACACTGAAGCTTTCTTT.

The chain links TRBV19 to TRBJ1-1, with unresolved D. Trimming removed 5 bases at V and 4 bases at J, with 11 bases between. Germline V gene lookup returns CDR1 LNHDA and CDR2 SQIVND (reference sequence). The CDR3 is 13 residues long. For the CDR3, the DNA is TGTGCCAGTAGTGACACTTTTGGCACTGAAGCTTTCTTT. As protein: CASSDTFGTEAFF.

The V gene is TRBV6-5, the J gene TRBJ1-6; D call uncertain. Trimming removed 5 bases from V and 13 bases from J, with 18 bases in between. Germline CDR1 reads MNHEY; CDR2 reads SVGAGI. This CDR3 has 14 residues. The CDR3 loop reads CASSRPDTSGPLHF. The CDR3 coding sequence is TGTGCCAGCAGTCGACCTGACACCTCCGGTCCCCTCCACTTT.

This sequence joins TRBV24-1 and TRBJ2-1; D not resolved. This CDR3 has 16 residues. Per the germline V gene, CDR1 is KGHDR and CDR2 is SFDVKD. Trimming removed 3 bases from V and 0 bases from J, with 11 bases in between. In DNA, the CDR3 is TGTGCCACCAGTGATGGACGGGTAAGCTCCTACAATGAGCAGTTCTTC. Translated: CATSDGRVSSYNEQFF.

The chain links TRBV6-2 or TRBV6-3 to TRBJ2-1; tentative D call: TRBD1 (5 bases). V lost 5 bases, J lost 0 bases, and 14 bases lay in between. Germline assignment: CDR1 MNHEY and CDR2 SVGEGT. CDR3 length: 16 residues. CDR3 sequence reads: CASSPHDSSSYNEQFF. The CDR3 region has the DNA TGTGCCAGCAGTCCCCACGACAGCAGCTCCTACAATGAGCAGTTCTTC.

V is TRBV24-1 and J is TRBJ1-5, with D maybe TRBD1 (6 bases). Germline CDR1 is KGHDR and CDR2 is SFDVKD. The CDR3 length is 16 residues. V lost 2 bases and J lost 4, with 14 bases in between. The CDR3 loop reads CATSDSVRGRNQPQHF. In DNA, the CDR3 is TGTGCCACCAGTGATTCTGTCCGGGGGCGGAATCAGCCCCAGCATTTT.

The gene calls are TRBV30 and TRBJ2-3; 7 bases map to TRBD2. Unmatched junction bases numbered 7, after V lost 2 bases and J lost 5 bases. This CDR3 is built from 14 residues. Germline lookup yields CDR1 GTSNPN and CDR2 SVGIG (reference sequence). The CDR3 DNA reads TGTGCCTGGAGTAGAGCGGGAATGTTAGATACGCAGTATTTT. The encoded protein is CAWSRAGMLDTQYF. The whole variable domain, remainder taken from reference TRBV30 and TRBJ2-3, is SQTIHQWPATLVQPVGSPLSLECTVEGTSNPNLYWYRQAAGRGLQLLFYSVGIGQISSEVPQNLSASRPQDRQFILSSKKLLLSDSGFYLCAWSRAGMLDTQYFGPGTRLTVL.

This chain links TRBV7-2 with TRBJ1-2; tentative D call: TRBD1 (5 bases). Germline CDR1 and CDR2: SGHTA and FQGNSA. The CDR3 sequence is 16 residues long. V was cut by 2 bases and J by 2 bases, with 15 bases left in between. The CDR3 DNA is TGTGCCAGCAGCTTAAGGTCATCAGGGACCAACTATGGCTACACCTTC. Amino acid sequence: CASSLRSSGTNYGYTF.